Presented here are 11 T cell receptor beta chains from one specimen sequenced in a study of cytomegalovirus exposure and HLA in healthy donors (dated by TCRdb to the late 2010s). Libraries were made using the immunoSEQ multiplex PCR assay. The multiplex PCR relied on a mix of 60 forward primers for TCR Vbeta segments and 13 reverse primers for TCR Jbeta segments. TCRdb's version of the immuneACCESS table is confined to in-frame rearrangements and falls short of the full clone set. An unresolved V gene accounts for under half of the shortfall where checked; the remainder is of unknown origin. The sample's own table lists 65,000 to 90,000 clones. 2% to 3% of the sample comes from the top ten. The sequencing input was PBMCs. Source of these receptors: a female donor in good health and CMV-seropositive.

This rearrangement joins TRBV9 to TRBJ2-5, with TRBD1 identical over 7 bases. With V trimmed by 2 bases and J by 2 bases, 6 bases remained unmatched. Per germline, CDR1 SGDLS and CDR2 YYNGEE. This CDR3 comprises 15 residues. CDR3 sequence reads: CASSVQTGKQETQYF. The CDR3 DNA reads as TGTGCCAGCAGCGTCCAGACAGGGAAACAAGAGACCCAGTACTTC.

This sequence joins TRBV27 and TRBJ2-3, with 14 bases identical to TRBD2. The CDR3 contains 17 residues. V shed 5 bases and J 6 bases; nucleotides not matched to a gene: 10. Germline loops: CDR1 MNHEY, CDR2 SMNVEV (reference sequence). The CDR3 region has the DNA TGTGCCAGCAGTCAATTGACTAGCGGGAGGGCCAGGGATACGCAGTATTTT. Residues: CASSQLTSGRARDTQYF.

The chain links TRBV25-1 to TRBJ2-7; TRBD1 might be the D (5 bases). Germline CDR1 is MGHDK and CDR2 is SYGVNS. V was clipped by 0 bases and J by 3 bases, with 15 bases between them. CDR3 length: 16 residues. The CDR3 bases are TGTGCCAGCAGTGAATATATTCTGGGGCGGAACTACGAGCAGTACTTC. Amino acids: CASSEYILGRNYEQYF.

J is TRBJ1-5 and V is TRBV19, with D hard to call. From germline, CDR1 is LNHDA and CDR2 SQIVND (reference sequence). Trimming removed 6 bases from V and 3 bases from J, with 21 bases in between. The CDR3 length is 17 residues. Here the CDR3 reads CASSTVGRVVNNQPQHF. In nucleotides, the CDR3 is TGTGCCAGTAGCACGGTTGGCCGGGTTGTAAACAATCAGCCCCAGCATTTT. Drawing the rest from reference TRBV19 and TRBJ1-5, the complete variable domain is DGGITQSPKYLFRKEGQNVTLSCEQNLNHDAMYWYRQDPGQGLRLIYYSQIVNDFQKGDIAEGYSVSREKKESFPLTVTSAQKNPTAFYLCASSTVGRVVNNQPQHFGDGTRLSIL.

This sequence joins TRBV10-1 and TRBJ2-5; D is uncertain. Per germline, CDR1 WNHNN and CDR2 SYGVQD (reference sequence). CDR3 length equals 14 residues. Deletions cut 6 bases from V and 4 bases from J, with 15 bases between. The CDR3 reads CASSDQLPGETQYF. CDR3 bases: TGCGCCAGCAGCGATCAACTCCCGGGAGAGACCCAGTACTTC.

The chain carries TRBV7-2 and TRBJ2-7, with no clear D. CDR1 is SGHTA and CDR2 is FQGNSA in the germline V gene. V was clipped by 1 base and J by 0 bases, with 10 bases between them. The CDR3 spans 15 residues. This chain's CDR3 is CASSLGGTSSYEQYF. The CDR3 nucleotides read TGTGCCAGCAGCTTAGGAGGCACGTCCTCCTACGAGCAGTACTTC.

The chain links TRBV19 to TRBJ1-4; 8 bases line up with TRBD1. Germline values: CDR1 LNHDA, CDR2 SQIVND (reference sequence). This CDR3 comprises 15 residues. Germline trimming cut 5 bases from V and 8 bases from J; bases unmatched to any gene: 10. Written as DNA, the CDR3 is TGTGCCAGTAGTCAGGACAGGGAGGGAGAAGAAAAACTGTTTTTT. Translation gives CASSQDREGEEKLFF. Using reference TRBV19 and TRBJ1-4 for the parts outside the CDR3, the full variable domain is DGGITQSPKYLFRKEGQNVTLSCEQNLNHDAMYWYRQDPGQGLRLIYYSQIVNDFQKGDIAEGYSVSREKKESFPLTVTSAQKNPTAFYLCASSQDREGEEKLFFGSGTQLSVL.

V gene TRBV30 combines with J gene TRBJ1-4; unclear D gene. Germline V gives CDR1 GTSNPN, CDR2 SVGIG (reference sequence). The CDR3 sequence is 15 residues long. V lost 0 bases to trimming and J lost 8 bases, with 16 bases between them. The chain's CDR3 is CAWSVLRGIGEKLFF. For the CDR3, the DNA is TGTGCCTGGAGTGTACTGCGGGGTATTGGGGAAAAACTGTTTTTT.

The chain has TRBV7-2 and TRBJ2-7; weak D call: TRBD1 (6 bases). Germline-derived CDR1 and CDR2 are SGHTA and FQGNSA. The ends were cut back, 1 base at V and 4 bases at J, with 11 bases in the middle. CDR3 size: 14 residues. CDR3 nucleotide sequence: TGTGCCAGCAGCTTAGGTGGGGACATATACGAGCAGTACTTC. Protein: CASSLGGDIYEQYF.

The V and J genes are TRBV19 and TRBJ2-5; 8 bases agree with TRBD1. The germline CDR1 and CDR2 sequences are LNHDA and SQIVND (reference sequence). The J segment lost 4 bases and the V segment lost 4 bases, leaving 5 bases of the junction unmatched. The CDR3 length is 14 residues. CDR3: CASSTDRGGETQYF. As DNA, the CDR3 is TGTGCCAGTAGTACAGACAGGGGCGGAGAGACCCAGTACTTC.

V is TRBV28 and J is TRBJ2-7; D uncertain. The CDR3 totals 13 residues. V lost 2 bases, J lost 6 bases, and 11 bases lay in between. CDR1 MDHEN and CDR2 SYDVKM come from the germline V gene. CDR3: CASSLINSPEQYF. The CDR3 DNA sequence: TGTGCCAGCAGTTTAATTAACAGTCCCGAGCAGTACTTC.